Below, 9 T cell receptor beta chains from the same sample are listed, as sequenced in a study of T cells in tuberculosis. Libraries were prepared by immunoSEQ multiplex PCR; TCRdb keeps only in-frame clonotypes and omits some of them. The table lists about 30,000 clones, less than 95% of them singletons. The time point was: new active TB diagnosis, blood taken before or within 7 days of starting treatment. The sequences come from PBMCs, collected at tuberculosis diagnosis. Source of these receptors: an adult with tuberculosis.

This sequence joins TRBV6-5 and TRBJ2-7, with D possibly matching TRBD1 (6 bases). Germline loops: CDR1 MNHEY, CDR2 SVGAGI. The CDR3 is 13 amino acids. V lost 6 bases, J lost 0 bases, and 9 bases lay in between. In DNA, the CDR3 is TGTGCCAGCAGACACAGGGACTCCTACGAGCAGTACTTC. This encodes CASRHRDSYEQYF.

The chain recombines TRBV10-1 with TRBJ1-6; tentatively, D is TRBD1 (5 bases). This CDR3 comprises 12 residues. CDR1 is WNHNN, CDR2 SYGVQD, per germline (reference sequence). V lost 5 bases and J lost 10, with 9 bases in between. The DNA for the CDR3 is TGCGCCAGCAGTCCAGGGAACTCACCCCTCCACTTT. It is translated as CASSPGNSPLHF.

This clone was recorded once. The V call is TRBV5-1, the J call TRBJ1-2, with a possible D match to TRBD1 (6 bases). The CDR3 has 15 amino acids. Germline-derived CDR1 and CDR2 are SGHRS and YFSETQ. Trimming removed 4 bases from V and 4 bases from J, with 17 bases in between. In DNA, the CDR3 is TGCGCCAGCAGCGATACAGGGAGAGTAGCCTATGGCTACACCTTC. It is translated as CASSDTGRVAYGYTF.

As DNA, the CDR3 is TGTGCCAGCAGCCGTAGTTGGCAACAGGGGGGTGAAAAACTGTTTTTT. Residues: CASSRSWQQGGEKLFF. This chain connects TRBV5-6 to TRBJ1-4, with 8 positions matching TRBD1. The germline V gene has CDR1 SGHDT and CDR2 YYEEEE. V trimming: 4 bases; J trimming: 7 bases; junction bases outside the gene matches: 12. CDR3 length: 16 amino acids.

This clone is a singleton in its sample. The CDR3 DNA reads TGTGCCAGCAGCTTAGTGGAGGGGCCTCAGAGCACAGATACGCAGTATTTT. Its translation: CASSLVEGPQSTDTQYF. The chain is built from TRBV7-8 and TRBJ2-3, with a tentative D call TRBD2 (6 bases). The V gene lost 1 base and the J gene lost 0 bases, with 14 bases spanning the gap. CDR1 is SGHVS and CDR2 is FQNEAQ in the germline V gene. The CDR3 runs 17 residues.

The rearrangement joins TRBV4-3 to TRBJ2-3; TRBD1 aligns across 11 bases. There are 15 residues in the CDR3. The V gene end was trimmed by 4 bases and the J gene end by 9 bases; junction bases not matched to a gene: 9. Germline V lookup: CDR1 LGHNA, CDR2 YSLEER. As DNA, the CDR3 is TGCGCCAGCAGCCCCGGGACAGGGGGACGAGTGACGCAGTATTTT. This gives the protein CASSPGTGGRVTQYF.

The rearrangement joins TRBV6-1 to TRBJ1-2, with D unclear. V lost 2 bases and J 7 bases, leaving 11 bases between the germline ends. CDR3 length: 13 amino acids. The germline gives CDR1 MNHNS, CDR2 SASEGT. In DNA, the CDR3 is TGTGCCAGCAGTGAAAAGACGGGTATTGGCTACACCTTC. Its translation: CASSEKTGIGYTF.

The table lists this clone with a few counts. J is TRBJ1-1 and V is TRBV19; D is undetermined. CDR3 length: 14 residues. Trimming removed 3 bases from V and 5 bases from J, with 13 bases in between. Germline V gives CDR1 LNHDA, CDR2 SQIVND (reference sequence). CDR3 nucleotide sequence: TGTGCCAGTAGTATTTCGTGGGGAGGGACTGAAGCTTTCTTT. It is translated as CASSISWGGTEAFF. The full variable domain, its missing parts supplied by reference TRBV19 and TRBJ1-1, is DGGITQSPKYLFRKEGQNVTLSCEQNLNHDAMYWYRQDPGQGLRLIYYSQIVNDFQKGDIAEGYSVSREKKESFPLTVTSAQKNPTAFYLCASSISWGGTEAFFGQGTRLTVV.

The chain joins TRBV19 to TRBJ1-5; 7 bases match TRBD1. The V gene's germline CDR1 is LNHDA and CDR2 SQIVND (reference sequence). Trimming at V came to 7 bases and at J to 1 base, leaving 10 bases not matched to a gene. The CDR3 runs 16 residues. The CDR3 loop reads CASNLAGGFSNQPQHF. The CDR3 DNA sequence: TGTGCCAGTAATTTGGCAGGGGGATTCAGCAATCAGCCCCAGCATTTT.